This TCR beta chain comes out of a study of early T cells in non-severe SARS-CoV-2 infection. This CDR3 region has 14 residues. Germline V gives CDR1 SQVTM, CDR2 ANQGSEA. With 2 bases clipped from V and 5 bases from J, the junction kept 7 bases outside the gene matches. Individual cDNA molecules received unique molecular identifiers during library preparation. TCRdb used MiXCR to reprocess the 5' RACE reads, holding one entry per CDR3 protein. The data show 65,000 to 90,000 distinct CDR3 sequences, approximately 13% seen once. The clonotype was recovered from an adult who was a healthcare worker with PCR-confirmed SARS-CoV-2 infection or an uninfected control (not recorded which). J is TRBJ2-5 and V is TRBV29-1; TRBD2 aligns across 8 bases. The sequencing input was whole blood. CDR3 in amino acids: CSVEPSGRGETQYF. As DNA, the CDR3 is TGCAGCGTTGAACCCAGCGGGAGAGGGGAGACCCAGTACTTC.